Below are 10 T cell receptor beta chains sequenced from a single sample in a study of T cell changes during pregnancy in multiple sclerosis. The method was immunoSEQ multiplex PCR; TCRdb's version includes in-frame clones alone and lacks a portion of them. The repertoire has some 40,000 clones, about 88% of them found once; the top ten carry roughly 0.5%. The sample was CD4+ T cells from peripheral blood mononuclear cells, taken in the first trimester of pregnancy. Receptors originate from a female donor with multiple sclerosis, enrolled in a pregnancy study.

This clone was seen just once. This sequence joins TRBV30 and TRBJ1-2; the match to TRBD1 covers 9 bases. The V and J ends lost 7 bases and 6 bases, in that order; junction bases with no gene match: 12. This CDR3 has 14 amino acids. Germline lookup yields CDR1 GTSNPN and CDR2 SVGIG (reference sequence). CDR3 in amino acids: CAFGTGIWVDGYTF. In DNA, the CDR3 is TGTGCCTTTGGGACAGGGATTTGGGTAGATGGCTACACCTTC.

The chain employs TRBV10-2 and TRBJ1-1; TRBD1 agrees at 7 bases. The CDR3 extends over 16 amino acids. V gave up 2 bases and J gave up 0 bases; unmatched junction bases: 6. Germline lookup yields CDR1 WSHSY and CDR2 SAAADI. CDR3 in amino acids: CASSEMTGTVNTEAFF. The CDR3 region has the DNA TGCGCCAGCAGTGAGATGACAGGGACGGTGAACACTGAAGCTTTCTTT.

This chain joins TRBV6-1 and TRBJ1-5; D ambiguous. Germline V gene sequence: CDR1 MNHNS, CDR2 SASEGT. The CDR3 has 12 amino acids. V was trimmed by 10 bases and J by 5 bases, leaving 12 bases between them. The DNA for the CDR3 is TGTGCCAACGACAAGATGTATCAGCCCCAGCATTTT. It is translated as CANDKMYQPQHF.

This sequence joins TRBV5-5 and TRBJ1-2, with D perhaps TRBD1 (5 bases). The CDR3 runs 15 residues. The germline V gene encodes CDR1 SGHKS and CDR2 YYEKEE (reference sequence). Trimming left V 4 bases short and J 4 bases short, with 17 bases between. The CDR3 nucleotides are TGTGCCAGCAGCCATGAACCCTTGGGGGGCTATGGCTACACCTTC. Protein: CASSHEPLGGYGYTF.

Written as DNA, the CDR3 is TGTGCCAGCAGCTCCTCCACAGATACGCAGTATTTT. This gives the protein CASSSSTDTQYF. This chain connects TRBV7-9 to TRBJ2-3; D uncertain. V gave up 4 bases and J gave up 2 bases, with 4 bases separating them. Germline V gives CDR1 SEHNR, CDR2 FQNEAQ (reference sequence). The CDR3 runs 12 residues.

The chain combines TRBV6-1 with TRBJ1-1; no clear D. V lost 1 base to trimming and J lost 1 base, with 10 bases between them. This CDR3 has 15 amino acids. CDR1 is MNHNS, CDR2 SASEGT, per germline. CDR3 sequence reads: CASSEVRRANTEAFF. As DNA, the CDR3 is TGTGCCAGCAGTGAAGTTAGGAGGGCGAACACTGAAGCTTTCTTT.

The rearrangement links TRBV18 to TRBJ1-3, with D perhaps TRBD1 (5 bases). CDR1 and CDR2 (germline): KGHSH, LQKENI. The CDR3 has 15 residues. Trimming took 2 bases from V and 4 from J, leaving 12 bases between them. In nucleotides, the CDR3 is TGTGCCAGCTCACCAGGAGGGACGGTCGGAAACACCATATATTTT. Protein product: CASSPGGTVGNTIYF. Based on the CDR3 plus reference TRBV18 and TRBJ1-3, the full variable domain is NAGVMQNPRHLVRRRGQEARLRCSPMKGHSHVYWYRQLPEEGLKFMVYLQKENIIDESGMPKERFSAEFPKEGPSILRIQQVVRGDSAAYFCASSPGGTVGNTIYFGEGSWLTVV.

This clone has only a few counts. The gene calls are TRBV5-4 and TRBJ2-3, with TRBD1 as a possible D gene (5 bases). CDR3 length: 12 residues. V lost 4 bases to trimming and J lost 6 bases, with 9 bases between them. Germline-derived CDR1 and CDR2 are SGHNT and YYREEE (reference sequence). The CDR3 sequence: CASSPPGDTQYF. The CDR3 DNA sequence: TGTGCCAGCAGCCCTCCAGGGGATACGCAGTATTTT.

This clone was recorded once. The genes are TRBV7-2 and TRBJ1-1; D not resolved. This CDR3 is 12 amino acids long. Trimming took 3 bases from V and 7 from J, leaving 9 bases between them. In germline, CDR1 is SGHTA, CDR2 FQGNSA. In DNA form, the CDR3 reads TGTGCCAGCAGCTTTTACCACAGTGAAGCTTTCTTT. It specifies CASSFYHSEAFF.

The J gene is TRBJ2-3, the V gene TRBV7-2; D remains ambiguous. The V end was cut by 5 bases, the J end by 0 bases, with 21 bases between. Germline assignment: CDR1 SGHTA and CDR2 FQGNSA. The CDR3 sequence is 18 residues long. CDR3 sequence (DNA): TGTGCCAGCAGCCCCCGGGTCGACGAGATAACTAGCACAGATACGCAGTATTTT. It encodes CASSPRVDEITSTDTQYF.